The 29 T cell receptor beta chains reported below all come from one sample, sequenced in a study of vaccination effects on CD4 cells after COVID-19. These TCRs are of unknown antigen specificity. Only in-frame clones appear in the TCRdb table, and some are missing; sequencing was by immunoSEQ multiplex PCR. The table shows about 27,000 clones, with around 70% occurring only once. Under the ViraFEST assay, PBMC were stimulated with viral peptide pools so that antigen-specific CD4+ T cells expanded. Sequencing was performed afterwards. Culturing for about 10 days preceded CD4+ T cell isolation. Each vaccine recipient was nucleocapsid antibody negative and had no prior SARS-CoV-2 infection. This specimen consisted of CD4+ T cells from PBMCs cultured with SARS-CoV-2 spike peptides, obtained before COVID-19 vaccination. Receptors originate from a human donor who received a COVID-19 vaccine.

The chain joins TRBV6-5 to TRBJ1-6, with no clear D. The length of the CDR3 is 13 residues. Germline V gene lookup returns CDR1 MNHEY and CDR2 SVGAGI. The germline V and J ends were trimmed by 7 bases and 7 bases, with 11 bases remaining between them. CDR3 DNA sequence: TGTGCCAGCACCCCCGGGGAAAATTCACCCCTCCACTTT. It codes for CASTPGENSPLHF.

The CDR3 nucleotides read TGTGCCAGTAGTATACTAGCGAGTGTGGAGACCCAGTACTTC. This gives the protein CASSILASVETQYF. The chain combines TRBV19 with TRBJ2-5; D may be TRBD2 (6 bases). The V end lost 2 bases, the J end lost 5 bases, and 12 bases lay between the germline ends. CDR1 and CDR2 (germline): LNHDA, SQIVND (reference sequence). The CDR3 totals 14 residues.

This chain joins TRBV5-1 and TRBJ1-2; 8 bases map to TRBD1. The germline V gene has CDR1 SGHRS and CDR2 YFSETQ. This CDR3 has 15 residues. The V and J ends lost 2 bases and 6 bases, in that order; junction bases with no gene match: 9. The CDR3 reads CASSLGQGVLDGYTF. CDR3 in DNA: TGCGCCAGCAGCTTAGGACAGGGTGTATTAGATGGCTACACCTTC.

The chain links TRBV3-1 (or the pseudogene TRBV3-2) to TRBJ2-1; TRBD1 is a possible D gene (6 bases). Germline V lookup: CDR1 LGHDT, CDR2 YNNKEL (reference sequence). V was clipped by 8 bases and J by 5 bases, with 19 bases between them. The CDR3 totals 15 residues. For the CDR3, the DNA is TGTGCCAGCTCTGGCACAGGGTTCTTGAACAATGAGCAGTTCTTC. Amino acids: CASSGTGFLNNEQFF.

The CDR3 DNA reads as TGTGCCAGCAGCAAAGCGGGGCGCGATGGGAGGAGACGAGAGACCCAGTACTTC. Protein product: CASSKAGRDGRRRETQYF. The chain has TRBV21-1 and TRBJ2-5; the table calls TRBD2, which could not be checked here. TRBV21-1 is a pseudogene. The CDR3 length is 18 residues.

There are a few counts of this clone. The chain combines TRBV2 with TRBJ2-7; a weak D match, TRBD1 (6 bases). The CDR3 runs 12 residues. CDR1 is SNHLY, CDR2 FYNNEI, per germline. The V end was cut by 5 bases, the J end by 3 bases, with 8 bases between. The CDR3 DNA reads TGTGCCAGCAGTCTCAGGGGCTACGAGCAGTACTTC. Amino acids: CASSLRGYEQYF.

The chain couples TRBV2 to TRBJ2-5; 8 bases fit TRBD2. V dropped 7 bases and J dropped 5; count of bases not matched to a gene: 9. The germline CDR1 and CDR2 sequences are SNHLY and FYNNEI. This CDR3 is built from 14 residues. CDR3 bases: TGTGCCAGCACTGGGGGTAGCGGGGCGGAGACCCAGTACTTC. It codes for CASTGGSGAETQYF.

This chain uses TRBV3-1 (or the pseudogene TRBV3-2) with TRBJ2-5; D gene uncertain. The ends were cut back, 4 bases at V and 5 bases at J, with 11 bases in the middle. The germline CDR1 and CDR2 sequences are LGHDT and YNNKEL (reference sequence). CDR3 length equals 13 residues. In DNA form, the CDR3 reads TGTGCCAGCAGCCTCCGGACCAGGGAGACCCAGTACTTC. Translation gives CASSLRTRETQYF.

This chain uses TRBV10-2 with TRBJ2-5, with 9 nucleotides matching TRBD2. There are 16 residues in the CDR3. V lost 6 bases and J lost 4; bases outside the gene matches: 12. The germline V gene has CDR1 WSHSY and CDR2 SAAADI. CDR3 in DNA: TGCGCCAGCAGCGCGGAGGTCGCGGGGGGGCGAGAGACCCAGTACTTC. Protein product: CASSAEVAGGRETQYF.

V and J are TRBV9 and TRBJ1-1; no clear D gene. The CDR3 has 15 residues. The ends were cut back, 0 bases at V and 1 base at J, with 10 bases in the middle. CDR1 is SGDLS, CDR2 YYNGEE, per germline. The CDR3 reads CASSVEPQGNTEAFF. CDR3 sequence (DNA): TGTGCCAGCAGCGTAGAGCCCCAAGGGAACACTGAAGCTTTCTTT.

The chain uses TRBV28 and TRBJ1-4, with 10 bases fitting TRBD1. This CDR3 region has 14 residues. V lost 7 bases and J lost 7; bases outside the gene matches: 6. CDR1 is MDHEN and CDR2 is SYDVKM in the germline V gene. As DNA, the CDR3 is TGTGCCAGCACCTCCGGGACAGGGGCTGAAAAACTGTTTTTT. Translation: CASTSGTGAEKLFF.

The chain couples TRBV19 to TRBJ1-1; no clear D. V lost 6 bases to trimming and J lost 2 bases, with 13 bases between them. The germline gives CDR1 LNHDA, CDR2 SQIVND (reference sequence). This CDR3 has 14 residues. The CDR3 protein is CASSRKHLNTEAFF. CDR3 bases: TGTGCCAGTAGCCGGAAACATTTAAACACTGAAGCTTTCTTT. Together with reference TRBV19 and TRBJ1-1, the CDR3 gives the full variable domain: DGGITQSPKYLFRKEGQNVTLSCEQNLNHDAMYWYRQDPGQGLRLIYYSQIVNDFQKGDIAEGYSVSREKKESFPLTVTSAQKNPTAFYLCASSRKHLNTEAFFGQGTRLTVV.

V and J are TRBV7-2 and TRBJ1-4; possible D gene TRBD1, 6 bases. The CDR3 length is 17 residues. V was pared by 5 bases and J by 7 bases, with 23 bases between. Per germline, CDR1 SGHTA and CDR2 FQGNSA. Here the CDR3 DNA reads TGTGCCAGCAGCCACCTGGGGGGTGGGGGCAAGTCTGAAAAACTGTTTTTT. Amino acid sequence: CASSHLGGGGKSEKLFF.

This clone was observed a few times. The chain couples TRBV10-3 to TRBJ1-6; 9 bases are shared with TRBD1. The trim removed 4 bases at V and 3 bases at J, leaving 4 bases unmatched. This CDR3 region has 16 residues. Germline V gene sequence: CDR1 ENHRY, CDR2 SYGVKD. The CDR3 here is CAISAGQGNYNSPLHF. CDR3 nucleotide sequence: TGTGCCATCAGTGCGGGACAGGGCAACTATAATTCACCCCTCCACTTT.

The chain links TRBV3-1 (or the pseudogene TRBV3-2) to TRBJ2-5; 9 bases align to TRBD1. Germline lookup yields CDR1 LGHDT and CDR2 YNNKEL (reference sequence). V shed 4 bases and J 5 bases; nucleotides not matched to a gene: 5. This CDR3 is built from 14 residues. CDR3 sequence: CASSPRTGAETQYF. The CDR3 nucleotides are TGTGCCAGCAGCCCCCGGACAGGGGCGGAGACCCAGTACTTC.

The V call is TRBV28, the J call TRBJ2-7; tentatively, D is TRBD1 or TRBD2 (6 bases each). This CDR3 region has 14 residues. Germline V gene sequence: CDR1 MDHEN, CDR2 SYDVKM. V gave up 7 bases and J gave up 2 bases, with 15 bases separating them. CDR3 DNA: TGTGCCAGCATCAAAGGGGGGTCAACCTACGAGCAGTACTTC. It is translated as CASIKGGSTYEQYF.

The chain couples TRBV4-1 to TRBJ2-3, with D unresolved. V was clipped by 1 base and J by 2 bases, with 13 bases between them. Germline V gene lookup returns CDR1 MGHRA and CDR2 YSYEKL. The CDR3 runs 16 residues. This CDR3 reads CASSQVDLGFTDTQYF. The CDR3 nucleotides are TGCGCCAGCAGCCAAGTTGATCTCGGATTCACAGATACGCAGTATTTT.

The V gene is TRBV5-1, the J gene TRBJ2-2, with 8 bases fitting TRBD2. Looked up from germline, CDR1 is SGHRS and CDR2 is YFSETQ. This CDR3 region has 17 residues. J lost 4 bases, V lost 0 bases, and 8 bases had no gene match. The CDR3, as DNA: TGCGCCAGCAGCTTGGGGGTAACTAGCGGTCGCACCGGGGAGCTGTTTTTT. It codes for CASSLGVTSGRTGELFF. Supplemented by reference TRBV5-1 and TRBJ2-2, the full variable domain reads KAGVTQTPRYLIKTRGQQVTLSCSPISGHRSVSWYQQTPGQGLQFLFEYFSETQRNKGNFPGRFSGRQFSNSRSEMNVSTLELGDSALYLCASSLGVTSGRTGELFFGEGSRLTVL.

The chain is built from TRBV7-9 and TRBJ1-4, with a weak D call TRBD1 (5 bases). Trimming took 4 bases from V and 8 from J, leaving 11 bases between them. Germline V gene sequence: CDR1 SEHNR, CDR2 FQNEAQ (reference sequence). The CDR3 covers 13 residues. The CDR3 nucleotides are TGTGCCAGCAGCTCCTGGGACGTCGAAAAACTGTTTTTT. Protein: CASSSWDVEKLFF.

V gene TRBV29-1 combines with J gene TRBJ1-1; 8 bases are a match to TRBD1. The CDR3 loop spans 16 amino acids. Trimming took 6 bases from V and 4 from J; bases not matched to a gene: 16. Germline lookup yields CDR1 SQVTM and CDR2 ANQGSEA. The CDR3 region is CSVPNKMTGVGTEAFF. The CDR3, as DNA: TGCAGCGTCCCCAATAAAATGACAGGGGTCGGCACTGAAGCTTTCTTT. The whole variable domain, filled in from reference TRBV29-1 and TRBJ1-1, reads SAVISQKPSRDICQRGTSLTIQCQVDSQVTMMFWYRQQPGQSLTLIATANQGSEATYESGFVIDKFPISRPNLTFSTLTVSNMSPEDSSIYLCSVPNKMTGVGTEAFFGQGTRLTVV.

The rearrangement links TRBV7-9 to TRBJ1-4, with D possibly TRBD1 on 6 matching bases. This CDR3 contains 16 residues. Trimming took 1 base from V and 8 from J, leaving 17 bases between them. Germline-derived CDR1 and CDR2 are SEHNR and FQNEAQ (reference sequence). The CDR3 DNA reads as TGTGCCAGCAGCTTAGGAATGCACAGGGAGGGAGAAAAACTGTTTTTT. It is translated as CASSLGMHREGEKLFF.

The gene calls are TRBV15 and TRBJ2-5; possible D gene TRBD1, 5 bases. Germline V gene data show CDR1 as LNHNV and CDR2 as YYDKDF (reference sequence). V was clipped by 3 bases and J by 2 bases, with 13 bases between them. This CDR3 contains 15 residues. The CDR3, as DNA: TGTGCCACCAGCAGGGACCCAGGGCAGCAAGAGACCCAGTACTTC. Its protein is CATSRDPGQQETQYF.

The rearrangement joins TRBV11-3 to TRBJ1-6; unclear D gene. CDR1 SGHNT and CDR2 YENEEA come from the germline V gene. This CDR3 has 13 amino acids. Between the trimmed V and J ends, which lost 2 bases and 5 bases, there was a span of 4 bases. CDR3 sequence reads: CASSLQNNSPLHF. The CDR3 bases are TGTGCCAGCAGCTTACAGAATAATTCACCCCTCCACTTT. Supplemented by reference TRBV11-3 and TRBJ1-6, the full variable domain reads EAGVVQSPRYKIIEKKQPVAFWCNPISGHNTLYWYLQNLGQGPELLIRYENEEAVDDSQLPKDRFSAERLKGVDSTLKIQPAELGDSAVYLCASSLQNNSPLHFGNGTRLTVT.

CDR3: CASSTDLAGGAEQYF. The CDR3 region has the DNA TGTGCCAGTAGTACGGACCTAGCGGGGGGGGCCGAGCAGTACTTC. J is TRBJ2-7 and V is TRBV19; TRBD2 agrees at 12 bases. Per germline, CDR1 LNHDA and CDR2 SQIVND (reference sequence). The CDR3 extends over 15 amino acids. With V trimmed by 4 bases and J by 6 bases, 7 bases remained unmatched.

This clone was picked up a small number of times. The V gene is TRBV11-2, the J gene TRBJ2-2; possibly TRBD2 for D (5 bases). V was shortened by 8 bases and J by 4 bases, with 11 bases between the two germline ends. The CDR3 extends over 13 amino acids. Germline CDR1 is SGHAT and CDR2 is FQNNGV. The CDR3 loop reads CASGLGLTGELFF. In nucleotides, the CDR3 is TGTGCCAGCGGGCTAGGACTCACCGGGGAGCTGTTTTTT.

The genes are TRBV6-5 and TRBJ2-7, with 9 bases fitting TRBD1. The V gene end was trimmed by 5 bases and the J gene end by 5 bases; junction bases not matched to a gene: 10. Germline CDR1 reads MNHEY; CDR2 reads SVGAGI. CDR3 length: 15 amino acids. CDR3 protein: CASSTTGTGGNEQYF. As DNA, the CDR3 is TGTGCCAGCAGTACAACCGGAACAGGGGGCAACGAGCAGTACTTC.

This clone was recorded once. The chain employs TRBV30 and TRBJ2-3; 9 nucleotides align to TRBD1. The CDR3 runs to 15 residues. Germline loops: CDR1 GTSNPN, CDR2 SVGIG (reference sequence). J was trimmed by 4 bases and V by 3 bases; bases with no gene match: 8. The DNA of the CDR3 is TGTGCCTGGAGGAAGGGACAGGGTTTTGCAGATACGCAGTATTTT. Residues: CAWRKGQGFADTQYF.

This clone was seen more than once but under ten times. The V gene is TRBV3-1 (or the pseudogene TRBV3-2), the J gene TRBJ1-2; a weak D match, TRBD1 (6 bases). Trimming left V 4 bases short and J 8 bases short, with 17 bases between. CDR3 length: 14 amino acids. From germline, CDR1 is LGHDT and CDR2 YNNKEL (reference sequence). The CDR3 loop is CASSPQLRGSGYTF. Written as DNA, the CDR3 is TGTGCCAGCAGCCCGCAGTTGAGGGGGAGCGGCTACACCTTC.

V usage is TRBV12-3 or TRBV12-4 and J usage is TRBJ1-2, with TRBD1 matching over 7 bases. Germline trimming cut 4 bases from V and 8 bases from J; bases unmatched to any gene: 7. CDR3 length: 13 amino acids. CDR3 sequence (DNA): TGTGCCAGCAGTTCCGGACAGGCGGGAGGCTACACCTTC. Translated, it gives CASSSGQAGGYTF.